This is a list of T cell receptor beta chains from one sample in a study of blood T cell repertoires in COVID-19. Produced via immunoSEQ multiplex PCR; TCRdb's table is partial and in-frame only. In the table there are 350,000 to 450,000 clones, roughly 90% of which are singletons. The sequenced sample was peripheral blood. These receptors were taken from a man aged 35 to 55 with acute or convalescent COVID-19. Each CDR3 is given with its conserved first and last residue. A D gene is named only where the DNA matches it firmly. Clone size appears in some rows only: once, few, many, or a class for an expanded clone.

>TRBV28|.|TRBD2|TRBJ2-1
TGTGCCAGCAGTCTCACCTCCGGGACTATCAAACACAATGAGCAGTTCTTC
CASSLTSGTIKHNEQFF
>TRBV27|.|.|TRBJ2-7
TGTGCCAGCAGGATCCTACAGGGCACCTACGAGCAGTACTTC
CASRILQGTYEQYF
>TRBV27|.|TRBD2|TRBJ2-5
TGTGCCAGCAGTCCCCCGGGACTATGGGAGACCCAGTACTTC
CASSPPGLWETQYF
>TRBV9|.|TRBD1|TRBJ2-2
TGTGCCAGCAGCTTCGGGACAGCCGCGAACACCGGGGAGCTGTTTTTT
CASSFGTAANTGELFF
>TRBV19|.|.|TRBJ1-5
TGTGCCAGTAGTATCCTTCCGGCCGGCACGGGGCCCCAGCATTTT
CASSILPAGTGPQHF
>TRBV3-1/TRBV3-2|.|.|TRBJ1-4
TGTGCCAGCAGCCAAGATGAGCGGGGGCAGACCGAAAAACTGTTTTTT
CASSQDERGQTEKLFF
>TRBV7-8|.|.|TRBJ2-2
TGTGCCAGCATTCCCGACACGAACACCGGGGAGCTGTTTTTT
CASIPDTNTGELFF
>TRBV9|.|TRBD1|TRBJ1-6
TGTGCCAGCAGCGTAGGCCCCACTCAGGGGGAAAATTCACCCCTCCACTTT
CASSVGPTQGENSPLHF
>TRBV27|.|TRBD2|TRBJ2-7
TGTGCCAGCAGTTTAACGTTCACTAGCGCCTACGAGCAGTACTTC
CASSLTFTSAYEQYF
>TRBV27|.|TRBD2|TRBJ2-1
TGTGCCAGCGGCCGAGGGCTAGCGGTTGGGGAGCAGTTCTTC
CASGRGLAVGEQFF
>TRBV6-6|once|.|TRBJ1-4
TGTGCCAGCAGTCTGGACAGTTCTAATGAAAAACTGTTTTTT
CASSLDSSNEKLFF
>TRBV7-3|.|TRBD1|TRBJ1-2
TGTGCCAGCAGCCTACAGGGGCGCAGCAACTATGGCTACACCTTC
CASSLQGRSNYGYTF
>TRBV10-3|.|.|TRBJ1-1
TGTGCCATCAGTGACGAGGCGGGGTCGTACACTGAAGCTTTCTTT
CAISDEAGSYTEAFF
>TRBV2|.|TRBD2|TRBJ2-7
TGTGCCAGCAGGGGACTAGCGGGGAACTCCTACGAGCAGTACTTC
CASRGLAGNSYEQYF
>TRBV5-6|.|.|TRBJ1-5
TGTGCCAGCAGCTCGGGGGATCAGCCCCAGCATTTT
CASSSGDQPQHF
>TRBV6-5|few|TRBD1|TRBJ1-5
TGTGCCAGCAGTTCAGCCAGGGGGTCTCAGCCCCAGCATTTT
CASSSARGSQPQHF
>TRBV19|.|TRBD1|TRBJ1-6
TGTGCCAGTCTATCCGGGACAGGGGGCGAGTTGTCCCTCCACTTT
CASLSGTGGELSLHF